The 18 T cell receptor beta chains below were found in one sample sequenced in a study of cytomegalovirus exposure and HLA in healthy donors. TCRdb keeps only in-frame clones here, not all; method: immunoSEQ multiplex PCR. Here the sample spans tens of thousands of clones, 96% being singletons. The sample consisted of PBMCs. The source of these receptors is a woman aged 18-29 years in good health and CMV-seronegative.

The V call is TRBV2, the J call TRBJ2-4; TRBD2 matches 14 bases. Germline loops: CDR1 SNHLY, CDR2 FYNNEI. The CDR3 has 18 residues. Losses at the gene ends were 8 bases for V and 1 base for J; bases not matched to a gene: 10. The CDR3 sequence: CASRTTSGRAGAKNIQYF. The CDR3 region has the DNA TGTGCCAGCCGGACGACTAGCGGGAGGGCCGGGGCCAAAAACATTCAGTACTTC. Drawing the rest from reference TRBV2 and TRBJ2-4, the complete variable domain is EPEVTQTPSHQVTQMGQEVILRCVPISNHLYFYWYRQILGQKVEFLVSFYNNEISEKSEIFDDQFSVERPDGSNFTLKIRSTKLEDSAMYFCASRTTSGRAGAKNIQYFGAGTRLSVL.

CDR3 protein: CASSDWTGLSYNEQFF. DNA of the CDR3: TGTGCCAGCAGTGATTGGACAGGGCTCTCCTACAATGAGCAGTTCTTC. The chain links TRBV2 to TRBJ2-1; the match to TRBD1 covers 8 bases. The CDR3 totals 16 residues. V shed 3 bases, J shed 0 bases, and the junction held 4 bases outside the gene matches. Germline CDR1 and CDR2: SNHLY and FYNNEI.

The rearrangement uses TRBV19 and TRBJ2-7, with TRBD1 identical over 9 bases. V shed 7 bases, J shed 2 bases, and the junction held 12 bases outside the gene matches. Germline V gene data show CDR1 as LNHDA and CDR2 as SQIVND (reference sequence). The CDR3 is 16 amino acids. CDR3 region: CASKGLRTGDTYEQYF. The CDR3 region has the DNA TGTGCCAGTAAGGGTTTAAGGACAGGGGACACCTACGAGCAGTACTTC.

Only one count was recorded for this clone. The rearrangement uses TRBV6-1 and TRBJ2-2; 9 positions match TRBD1. The length of the CDR3 is 14 residues. With V trimmed by 2 bases and J by 7 bases, 2 bases remained unmatched. Germline CDR1 is MNHNS and CDR2 is SASEGT. CDR3 nucleotide sequence: TGTGCCAGCAGTGAAAGACAGGGGGTCGGGGAGCTGTTTTTT. Protein sequence: CASSERQGVGELFF.

This clone has only one observation. This chain links TRBV4-2 with TRBJ2-3, with D hard to call. The germline V and J ends were trimmed by 0 bases and 5 bases, with 12 bases remaining between them. The CDR3 has 15 amino acids. Germline lookup yields CDR1 LGHNA and CDR2 YNFKEQ. The CDR3 DNA follows: TGTGCCAGCAGCCAAGATCCCGGAGTCCGAGATACGCAGTATTTT. Protein product: CASSQDPGVRDTQYF.

The V call is TRBV7-2, the J call TRBJ2-7; 7 bases align to TRBD1. There are 14 residues in the CDR3. Unmatched junction bases numbered 0, after V lost 1 base and J lost 0 bases. The germline V gene encodes CDR1 SGHTA and CDR2 FQGNSA. The CDR3 loop reads CASSLGDSSYEQYF. The CDR3 nucleotides read TGTGCCAGCAGCTTAGGGGACAGCTCCTACGAGCAGTACTTC.

This chain connects TRBV18 to TRBJ1-4; unclear D gene. Per the germline V gene, CDR1 is KGHSH and CDR2 is LQKENI. The CDR3 length is 12 residues. Trimming took 3 bases from V and 8 from J, leaving 7 bases between them. The CDR3 DNA reads TGTGCCAGCTCACCCGACATGGAAAAACTGTTTTTT. This encodes CASSPDMEKLFF.

The chain joins TRBV14 to TRBJ2-7; D is uncertain. V was cut by 4 bases and J by 1 base, with 8 bases left in between. Germline loops: CDR1 SGHDN, CDR2 FVKESK. There are 13 residues in the CDR3. Here the CDR3 reads CASSLTLSYEQYF. CDR3 bases: TGTGCCAGCAGCCTAACTTTATCCTACGAGCAGTACTTC.

V usage is TRBV27 and J usage is TRBJ2-7; TRBD1 is a possible D gene (6 bases). This CDR3 is 17 amino acids long. V gave up 3 bases and J gave up 2 bases, with 20 bases separating them. Germline CDR1 is MNHEY and CDR2 is SMNVEV (reference sequence). CDR3 DNA: TGTGCCAGCAGTTTGGGACCGACAGGCGCTAGGACCTACGAGCAGTACTTC. This translates into CASSLGPTGARTYEQYF.

This chain joins TRBV6-1 and TRBJ2-3; 7 nucleotides line up with TRBD2. Per germline, CDR1 MNHNS and CDR2 SASEGT. Trimming cost V 10 bases and J 4 bases; bases outside gene matches: 11. CDR3 length equals 14 residues. The chain's CDR3 is CATYSRLASDTQYF. The CDR3 DNA sequence: TGTGCCACCTACTCCCGACTAGCTTCAGATACGCAGTATTTT.

The chain uses TRBV6-6 and TRBJ2-3; TRBD2 matches 10 bases. The CDR3 contains 15 residues. Losses at the gene ends were 2 bases for V and 5 bases for J; bases not matched to a gene: 4. Germline V gives CDR1 MNHNY, CDR2 SVGAGI (reference sequence). CDR3 in amino acids: CASSYLSGRLDTQYF. The CDR3 nucleotides read TGTGCCAGCAGTTACCTTAGCGGGAGGTTAGATACGCAGTATTTT.

The chain combines TRBV9 with TRBJ2-3, with 10 bases aligning to TRBD2. Germline loops: CDR1 SGDLS, CDR2 YYNGEE. This CDR3 contains 17 residues. V lost 3 bases and J lost 4; bases outside the gene matches: 11. The CDR3 reads CASSGLRPSGSPDTQYF. CDR3 DNA: TGTGCCAGCAGCGGACTTAGGCCTAGCGGGAGTCCAGATACGCAGTATTTT.

There are a few counts of this clone. The V and J genes are TRBV7-2 and TRBJ2-7; TRBD2 might be the D (7 bases). V lost 8 bases to trimming and J lost 6 bases, with 14 bases between them. From germline, CDR1 is SGHTA and CDR2 FQGNSA. CDR3 length: 12 amino acids. CDR3 sequence: CASRGGAGEQYF. The CDR3 DNA sequence: TGTGCCAGCCGAGGGGGGGCGGGCGAGCAGTACTTC.

The rearrangement joins TRBV6-5 to TRBJ2-7; 7 bases fit TRBD1. Germline V gene sequence: CDR1 MNHEY, CDR2 SVGAGI. Losses at the gene ends were 2 bases for V and 2 bases for J; bases not matched to a gene: 3. The CDR3 runs 14 residues. The CDR3 loop is CASSYQGQPYEQYF. CDR3 sequence (DNA): TGTGCCAGCAGTTACCAGGGACAGCCCTACGAGCAGTACTTC.

The chain employs TRBV5-4 and TRBJ2-5; D may be TRBD2 (5 bases). Trimming took 0 bases from V and 3 from J, leaving 9 bases between them. Germline CDR1 reads SGHNT; CDR2 reads YYREEE (reference sequence). This CDR3 is built from 14 residues. CDR3 in amino acids: CASSLGWREETQYF. For the CDR3, the DNA is TGTGCCAGCAGCTTGGGTTGGCGGGAAGAGACCCAGTACTTC. Based on the CDR3 plus reference TRBV5-4 and TRBJ2-5, the full variable domain is ETGVTQSPTHLIKTRGQQVTLRCSSQSGHNTVSWYQQALGQGPQFIFQYYREEENGRGNFPPRFSGLQFPNYSSELNVNALELDDSALYLCASSLGWREETQYFGPGTRLLVL.

The chain uses TRBV5-1 and TRBJ2-1; TRBD2 aligns across 11 bases. Per the germline V gene, CDR1 is SGHRS and CDR2 is YFSETQ. This CDR3 contains 20 residues. The V segment lost 5 bases and the J segment 0 bases; nucleotides outside the gene matches: 16. CDR3 sequence reads: CASSATLLSGGGSSYNEQFF. The DNA for the CDR3 is TGCGCCAGCAGTGCCACGCTTCTTAGCGGGGGGGGGAGCTCCTACAATGAGCAGTTCTTC. Variable domain in full (rest from reference TRBV5-1 and TRBJ2-1): KAGVTQTPRYLIKTRGQQVTLSCSPISGHRSVSWYQQTPGQGLQFLFEYFSETQRNKGNFPGRFSGRQFSNSRSEMNVSTLELGDSALYLCASSATLLSGGGSSYNEQFFGPGTRLTVL.

This sequence joins TRBV5-1 and TRBJ2-7; TRBD2 aligns across 10 bases. V shed 6 bases and J 4 bases; nucleotides not matched to a gene: 7. The CDR3 totals 14 residues. The germline CDR1 and CDR2 sequences are SGHRS and YFSETQ. As DNA, the CDR3 is TGCGCCAGCACTGGTTCTAGCGGGAGTTACGAGCAGTACTTC. Its translation: CASTGSSGSYEQYF.

CDR3 bases: TGTGCCAGCAGCTCCCCAACAGGGAATGAAAAACTGTTTTTT. This translates into CASSSPTGNEKLFF. The chain uses TRBV13 and TRBJ1-4; the D gene is possibly TRBD1 (6 bases). V was trimmed by 4 bases and J by 5 bases, leaving 11 bases between them. The CDR3 runs to 14 residues. CDR1 and CDR2 from the germline V gene are PRHDT and FYEKMQ (reference sequence). Complete variable domain (other parts from reference TRBV13 and TRBJ1-4): AAGVIQSPRHLIKEKRETATLKCYPIPRHDTVYWYQQGPGQDPQFLISFYEKMQSDKGSIPDRFSAQQFSDYHSELNMSSLELGDSALYFCASSSPTGNEKLFFGSGTQLSVL.